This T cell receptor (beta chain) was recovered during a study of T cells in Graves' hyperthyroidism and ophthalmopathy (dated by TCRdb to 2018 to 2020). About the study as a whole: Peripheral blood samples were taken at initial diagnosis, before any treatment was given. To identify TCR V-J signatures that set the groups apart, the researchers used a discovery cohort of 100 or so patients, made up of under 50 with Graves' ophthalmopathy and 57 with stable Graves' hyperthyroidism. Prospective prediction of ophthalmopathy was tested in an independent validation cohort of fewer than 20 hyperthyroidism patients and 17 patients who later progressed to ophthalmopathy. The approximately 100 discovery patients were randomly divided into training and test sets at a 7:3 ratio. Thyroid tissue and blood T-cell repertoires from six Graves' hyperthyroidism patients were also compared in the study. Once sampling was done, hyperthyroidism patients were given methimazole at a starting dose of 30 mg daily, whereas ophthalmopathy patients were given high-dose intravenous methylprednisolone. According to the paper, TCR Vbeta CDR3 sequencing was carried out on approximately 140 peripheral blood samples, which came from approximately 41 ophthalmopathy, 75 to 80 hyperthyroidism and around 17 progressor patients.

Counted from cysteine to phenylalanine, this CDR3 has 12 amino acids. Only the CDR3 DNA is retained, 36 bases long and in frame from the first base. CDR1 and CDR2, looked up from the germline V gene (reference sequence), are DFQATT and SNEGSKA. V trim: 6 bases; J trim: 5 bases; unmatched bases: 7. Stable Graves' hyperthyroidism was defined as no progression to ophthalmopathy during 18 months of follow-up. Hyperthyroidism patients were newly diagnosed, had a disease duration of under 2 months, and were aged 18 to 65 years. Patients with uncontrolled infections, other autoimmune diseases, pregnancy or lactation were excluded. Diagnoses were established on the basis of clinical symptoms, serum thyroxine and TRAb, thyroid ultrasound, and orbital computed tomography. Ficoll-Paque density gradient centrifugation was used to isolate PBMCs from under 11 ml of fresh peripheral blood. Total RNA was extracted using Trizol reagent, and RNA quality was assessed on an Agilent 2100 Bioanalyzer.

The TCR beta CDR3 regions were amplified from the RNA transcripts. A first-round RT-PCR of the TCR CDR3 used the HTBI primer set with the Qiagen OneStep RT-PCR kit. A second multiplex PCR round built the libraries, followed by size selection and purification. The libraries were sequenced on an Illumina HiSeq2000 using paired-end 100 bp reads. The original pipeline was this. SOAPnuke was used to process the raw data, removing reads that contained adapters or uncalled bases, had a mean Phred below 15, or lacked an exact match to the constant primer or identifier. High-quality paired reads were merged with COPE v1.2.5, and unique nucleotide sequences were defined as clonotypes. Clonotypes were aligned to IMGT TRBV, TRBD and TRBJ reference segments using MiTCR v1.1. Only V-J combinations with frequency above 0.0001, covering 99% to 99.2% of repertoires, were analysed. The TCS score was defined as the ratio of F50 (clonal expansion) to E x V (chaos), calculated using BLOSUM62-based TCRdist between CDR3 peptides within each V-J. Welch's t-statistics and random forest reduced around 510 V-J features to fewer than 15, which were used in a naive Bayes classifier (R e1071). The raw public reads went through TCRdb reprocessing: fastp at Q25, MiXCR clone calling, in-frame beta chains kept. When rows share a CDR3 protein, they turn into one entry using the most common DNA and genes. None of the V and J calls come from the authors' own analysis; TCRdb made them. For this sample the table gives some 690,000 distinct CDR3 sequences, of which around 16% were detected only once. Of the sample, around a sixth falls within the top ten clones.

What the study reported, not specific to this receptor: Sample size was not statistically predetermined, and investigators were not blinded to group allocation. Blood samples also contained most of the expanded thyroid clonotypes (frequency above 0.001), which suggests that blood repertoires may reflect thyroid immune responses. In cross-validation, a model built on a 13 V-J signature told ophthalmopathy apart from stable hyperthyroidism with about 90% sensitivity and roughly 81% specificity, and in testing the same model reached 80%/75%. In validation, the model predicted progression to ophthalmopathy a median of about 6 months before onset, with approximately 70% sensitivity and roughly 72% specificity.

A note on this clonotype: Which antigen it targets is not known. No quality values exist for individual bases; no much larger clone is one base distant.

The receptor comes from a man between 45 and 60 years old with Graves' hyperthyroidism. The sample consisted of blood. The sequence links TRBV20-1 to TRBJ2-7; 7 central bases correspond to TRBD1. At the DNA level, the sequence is TGCAGTGCCCGGACAGGTTTAAACGAGCAGTACTTC. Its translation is CSARTGLNEQYF.